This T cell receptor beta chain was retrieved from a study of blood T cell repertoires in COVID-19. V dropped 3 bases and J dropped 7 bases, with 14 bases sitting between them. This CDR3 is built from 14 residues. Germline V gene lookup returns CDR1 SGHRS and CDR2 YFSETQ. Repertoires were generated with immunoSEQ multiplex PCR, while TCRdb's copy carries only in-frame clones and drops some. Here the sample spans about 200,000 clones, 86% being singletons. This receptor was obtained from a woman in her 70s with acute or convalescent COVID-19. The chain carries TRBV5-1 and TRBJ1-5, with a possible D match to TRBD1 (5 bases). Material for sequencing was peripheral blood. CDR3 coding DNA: TGCGCCAGCAGCTCCGGGACTGGGGAACAGCCCCAGCATTTT. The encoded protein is CASSSGTGEQPQHF.